This TCR beta chain was sequenced for a study of T cells in Graves' hyperthyroidism and ophthalmopathy. This clonotype came up a few times. Antigen unknown. V lost 1 base and J lost 9, with 9 bases in between. Germline V gene sequence: CDR1 SGHTA, CDR2 FQGNSA. The CDR3 contains 12 residues. The study, taken as a whole, reports: The majority of expanded thyroid clonotypes above 0.001 also appeared in blood.

RNA transcripts served as the template for amplifying TCR beta CDR3 regions. A set of HTBI primers served as the primers for a first-round RT-PCR of the TCR CDR3. TCRdb called the multiplex PCR reads again in MiXCR, with one record for every CDR3 protein. The sample consists of a few hundred thousand distinct CDR3 sequences, around 43% of them appearing once. The sequencing sample was made of peripheral blood or thyroid tissue (not recorded which). The rearrangement links TRBV7-2 to TRBJ2-5; D ambiguous. The receptor was derived from an adult woman with Graves' disease, either hyperthyroidism or ophthalmopathy (not recorded which). As DNA, the CDR3 is TGTGCCAGCAGCTTAGGTTACCAGCCCCAGTACTTC. Translation gives CASSLGYQPQYF.